One and the same sample provided the 10 T cell receptor beta chains below, sequenced in a study of blood T cell repertoires in COVID-19. TCRdb keeps only in-frame clones here, not all; method: immunoSEQ multiplex PCR. The sample carries around 280,000 clones, around 86% recorded once. Sequenced: peripheral blood. The receptors were sampled from a woman aged 30 to 39 who had recovered from COVID-19.

This rearrangement joins TRBV11-2 to TRBJ2-2; no reliable D call. This CDR3 has 13 residues. V dropped 5 bases and J dropped 8 bases, with 12 bases sitting between them. In germline, CDR1 is SGHAT, CDR2 FQNNGV. CDR3 in DNA: TGTGCCAGCAGCAACCTAGAGCGTGGGGAGCTGTTTTTT. The encoded protein is CASSNLERGELFF.

V is TRBV28 and J is TRBJ2-2; TRBD1 matches 7 bases. This CDR3 is 14 amino acids long. Germline values: CDR1 MDHEN, CDR2 SYDVKM. V trimming: 6 bases; J trimming: 5 bases; junction bases outside the gene matches: 6. This CDR3 is CASRTTGLTGELFF. CDR3 coding DNA: TGTGCCAGCAGGACGACAGGGTTAACCGGGGAGCTGTTTTTT.

The chain is built from TRBV9 and TRBJ2-3; D is unresolved. The CDR3 has 15 amino acids. Germline values: CDR1 SGDLS, CDR2 YYNGEE. Trimming took 0 bases from V and 3 from J, leaving 11 bases between them. The CDR3 spells CASSVDTGRTDTQYF. The CDR3 bases are TGTGCCAGCAGCGTAGATACCGGCAGGACAGATACGCAGTATTTT.

This clone was found once. The chain employs TRBV15 and TRBJ2-1; unclear D gene. The CDR3 spans 15 residues. From germline, CDR1 is LNHNV and CDR2 YYDKDF (reference sequence). V lost 1 base and J lost 7, with 14 bases in between. CDR3 amino acids: CATSRGNSPENEQFF. The CDR3 bases are TGTGCCACCAGCAGAGGAAATAGCCCCGAGAATGAGCAGTTCTTC.

This sequence joins TRBV19 and TRBJ2-3; D might be TRBD2 (5 bases). The CDR3 runs to 13 residues. V was trimmed by 10 bases and J by 2 bases, leaving 13 bases between them. CDR1 is LNHDA and CDR2 is SQIVND in the germline V gene (reference sequence). The CDR3: CATNTGNTDTQYF. In nucleotides, the CDR3 is TGTGCCACCAACACGGGGAACACAGATACGCAGTATTTT.

The chain combines TRBV29-1 with TRBJ2-7; possibly TRBD1 for D (5 bases). V shed 4 bases and J shed 4 bases, with 17 bases lying between them. The germline gives CDR1 SQVTM, CDR2 ANQGSEA. The CDR3 has 14 amino acids. The CDR3 region is CSVGRGAPRYEQYF. CDR3 nucleotides: TGCAGCGTTGGTAGGGGCGCCCCAAGGTACGAGCAGTACTTC.

The V gene is TRBV7-8, the J gene TRBJ2-1; a possible D gene is TRBD1 (5 bases). The germline V and J ends were trimmed by 1 base and 7 bases, with 20 bases remaining between them. The CDR3 sequence is 17 residues long. Germline V gives CDR1 SGHVS, CDR2 FQNEAQ. The CDR3 coding sequence is TGTGCCAGCAGCTTAGTCGTAGGGGTCACTGCCGGGAATGAGCAGTTCTTC. Translation: CASSLVVGVTAGNEQFF. The variable domain in full, with the rest retrieved from reference TRBV7-8 and TRBJ2-1, is GAGVSQSPRYKVAKRGQDVALRCDPISGHVSLFWYQQALGQGPEFLTYFQNEAQLDKSGLPSDRFFAERPEGSVSTLKIQRTQQEDSAVYLCASSLVVGVTAGNEQFFGPGTRLTVL.

The chain employs TRBV27 and TRBJ1-1, with D possibly matching TRBD1 (5 bases). The germline V gene has CDR1 MNHEY and CDR2 SMNVEV (reference sequence). This CDR3 contains 13 residues. V was shortened by 3 bases and J by 6 bases, with 11 bases between the two germline ends. In DNA, the CDR3 is TGTGCCAGCAGTTTGAGGGGAGGGGCTGAAGCTTTCTTT. Its protein product is CASSLRGGAEAFF.

The rearrangement links TRBV5-1 to TRBJ1-4, with 7 bases that match TRBD1. The trim removed 3 bases at V and 7 bases at J, leaving 9 bases unmatched. Germline V gene data show CDR1 as SGHRS and CDR2 as YFSETQ. The CDR3 spans 15 residues. The CDR3 bases are TGCGCCAGCAGCTCACAGACAGGGAATAGTGAAAAACTGTTTTTT. Translation gives CASSSQTGNSEKLFF.

This chain uses TRBV5-1 with TRBJ2-7; 11 nucleotides align to TRBD2. J lost 2 bases, V lost 4 bases, and 14 bases had no gene match. The germline CDR1 and CDR2 sequences are SGHRS and YFSETQ. The CDR3 is 18 amino acids. CDR3 region: CASSPLSTSTSGTYEQYF. DNA for the CDR3: TGCGCCAGCAGCCCACTTAGTACGTCGACTAGCGGGACCTACGAGCAGTACTTC.